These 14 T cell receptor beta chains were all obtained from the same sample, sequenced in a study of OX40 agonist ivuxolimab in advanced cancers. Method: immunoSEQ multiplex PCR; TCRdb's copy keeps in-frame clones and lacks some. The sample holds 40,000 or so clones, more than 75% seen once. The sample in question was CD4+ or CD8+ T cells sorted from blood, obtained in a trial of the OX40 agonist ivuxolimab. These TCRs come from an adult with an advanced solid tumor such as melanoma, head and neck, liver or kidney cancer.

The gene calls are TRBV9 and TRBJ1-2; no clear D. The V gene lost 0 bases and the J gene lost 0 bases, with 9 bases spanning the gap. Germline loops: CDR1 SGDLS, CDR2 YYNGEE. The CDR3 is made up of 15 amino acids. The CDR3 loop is CASSVGEFPNYGYTF. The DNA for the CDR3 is TGTGCCAGCAGCGTAGGGGAATTCCCTAACTATGGCTACACCTTC.

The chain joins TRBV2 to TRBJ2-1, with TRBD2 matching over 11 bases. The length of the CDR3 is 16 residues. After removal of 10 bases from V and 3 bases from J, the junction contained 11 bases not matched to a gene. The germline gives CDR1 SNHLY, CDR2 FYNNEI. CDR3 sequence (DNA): TGTGCCACCAAGCAAAGGGGACTAGCGGTCTACAATGAGCAGTTCTTC. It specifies CATKQRGLAVYNEQFF.

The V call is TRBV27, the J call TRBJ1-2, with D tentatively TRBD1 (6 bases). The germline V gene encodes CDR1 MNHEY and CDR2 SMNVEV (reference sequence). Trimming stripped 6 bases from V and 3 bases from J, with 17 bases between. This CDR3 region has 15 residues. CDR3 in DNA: TGTGCCAGCAGGCCTCTAGGGGGAGAGGACTATGGCTACACCTTC. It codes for CASRPLGGEDYGYTF.

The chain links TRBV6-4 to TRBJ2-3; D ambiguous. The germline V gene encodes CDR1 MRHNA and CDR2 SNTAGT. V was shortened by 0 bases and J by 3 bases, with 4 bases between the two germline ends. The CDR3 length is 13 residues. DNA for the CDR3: TGTGCCAGCAGTGACTCGACTACAGATACGCAGTATTTT. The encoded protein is CASSDSTTDTQYF.

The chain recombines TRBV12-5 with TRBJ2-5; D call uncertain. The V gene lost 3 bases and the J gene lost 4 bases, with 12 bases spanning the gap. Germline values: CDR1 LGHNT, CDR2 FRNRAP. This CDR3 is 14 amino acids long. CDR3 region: CASGLSTHLETQYF. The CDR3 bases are TGTGCTAGTGGTTTATCGACCCACTTAGAGACCCAGTACTTC.

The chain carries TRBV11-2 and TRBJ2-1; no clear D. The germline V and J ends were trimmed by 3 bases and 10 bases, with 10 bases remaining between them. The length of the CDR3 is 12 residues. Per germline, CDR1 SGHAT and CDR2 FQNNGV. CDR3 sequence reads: CASSLGNPEQFF. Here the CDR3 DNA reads TGTGCCAGCAGCTTGGGTAACCCGGAGCAGTTCTTC.

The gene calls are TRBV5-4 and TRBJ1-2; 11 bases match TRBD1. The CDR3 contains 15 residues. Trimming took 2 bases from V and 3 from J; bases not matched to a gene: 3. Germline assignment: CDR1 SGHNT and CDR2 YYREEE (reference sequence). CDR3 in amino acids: CASSLPGQGDYGYTF. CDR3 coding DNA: TGTGCCAGCAGCTTACCGGGACAGGGGGACTATGGCTACACCTTC. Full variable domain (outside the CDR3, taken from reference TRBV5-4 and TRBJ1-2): ETGVTQSPTHLIKTRGQQVTLRCSSQSGHNTVSWYQQALGQGPQFIFQYYREEENGRGNFPPRFSGLQFPNYSSELNVNALELDDSALYLCASSLPGQGDYGYTFGSGTRLTVV.

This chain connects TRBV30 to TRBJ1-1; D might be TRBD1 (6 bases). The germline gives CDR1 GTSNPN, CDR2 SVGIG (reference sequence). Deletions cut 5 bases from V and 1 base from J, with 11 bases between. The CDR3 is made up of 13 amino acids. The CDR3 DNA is TGTGCCTGGGCTCTGACAGGGAACACTGAAGCTTTCTTT. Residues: CAWALTGNTEAFF.

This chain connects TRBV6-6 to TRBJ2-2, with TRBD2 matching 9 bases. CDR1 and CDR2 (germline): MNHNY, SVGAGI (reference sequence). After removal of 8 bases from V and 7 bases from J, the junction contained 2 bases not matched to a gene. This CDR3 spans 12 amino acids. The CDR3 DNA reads TGTGCCAGCGGACTAGCGAGCGGGGAGCTGTTTTTT. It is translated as CASGLASGELFF.

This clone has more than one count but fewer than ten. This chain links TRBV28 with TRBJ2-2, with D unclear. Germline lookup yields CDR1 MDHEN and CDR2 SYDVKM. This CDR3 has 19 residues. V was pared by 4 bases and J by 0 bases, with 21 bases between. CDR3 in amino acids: CASSSLTLDSDPNTGELFF. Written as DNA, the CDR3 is TGTGCCAGCAGTTCCCTCACGTTAGATTCGGATCCGAACACCGGGGAGCTGTTTTTT.

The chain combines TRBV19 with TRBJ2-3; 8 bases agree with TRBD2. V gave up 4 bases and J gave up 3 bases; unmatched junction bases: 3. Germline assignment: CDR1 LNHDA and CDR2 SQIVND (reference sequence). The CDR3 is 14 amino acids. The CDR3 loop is CASSNQRETDTQYF. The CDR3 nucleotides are TGTGCCAGTAGTAACCAGCGGGAGACAGATACGCAGTATTTT.

The CDR3 loop is CASSPGPTEGYTF. The CDR3 DNA sequence: TGTGCCAGCAGCCCAGGCCCCACAGAGGGCTACACCTTC. The chain links TRBV7-6 to TRBJ1-2; D uncertain. The CDR3 spans 13 residues. CDR1 and CDR2 from the germline V gene are SGHVS and FNYEAQ. V lost 5 bases and J lost 8, with 15 bases in between.

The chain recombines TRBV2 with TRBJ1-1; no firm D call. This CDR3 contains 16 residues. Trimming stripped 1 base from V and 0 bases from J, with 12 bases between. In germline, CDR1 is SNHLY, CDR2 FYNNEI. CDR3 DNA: TGTGCCAGCAGTGAAGGCTTCGGGCGGATGAACACTGAAGCTTTCTTT. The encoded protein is CASSEGFGRMNTEAFF.

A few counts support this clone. In nucleotides, the CDR3 is TGCGCCAGCAGGCAGGGGGCGGTGGATTCACCCCTCCACTTT. Protein: CASRQGAVDSPLHF. This sequence joins TRBV5-1 and TRBJ1-6; 8 nucleotides agree with TRBD1. Germline CDR1 reads SGHRS; CDR2 reads YFSETQ. The length of the CDR3 is 14 residues. V dropped 5 bases and J dropped 8; count of bases not matched to a gene: 6.